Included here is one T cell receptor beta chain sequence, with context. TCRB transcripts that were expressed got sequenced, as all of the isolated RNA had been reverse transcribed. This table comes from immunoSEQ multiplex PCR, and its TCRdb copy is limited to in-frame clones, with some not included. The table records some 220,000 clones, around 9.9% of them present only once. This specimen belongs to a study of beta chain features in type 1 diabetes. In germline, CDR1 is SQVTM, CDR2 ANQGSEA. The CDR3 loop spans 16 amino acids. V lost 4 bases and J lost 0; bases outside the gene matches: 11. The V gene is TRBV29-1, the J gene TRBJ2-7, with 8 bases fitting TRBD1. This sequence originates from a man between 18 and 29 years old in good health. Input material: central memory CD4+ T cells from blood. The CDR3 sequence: CSVVGQGAIHSYEQYF. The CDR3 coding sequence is TGCAGCGTTGTCGGGCAGGGGGCGATCCACTCCTACGAGCAGTACTTC.